Many counts were recorded for the clone carrying this T cell receptor beta chain. V was clipped by 1 base and J by 7 bases, with 11 bases between them. Germline values: CDR1 SNHLY, CDR2 FYNNEI. This CDR3 has 14 residues. A multiplex PCR containing 32 V primers and 13 J primers was used to amplify TCR beta CDR3. MiXCR, applied by TCRdb to the multiplex PCR reads, yields one record per CDR3 protein. The table records tens of thousands of distinct CDR3 sequences, around 28% of them present only once. The data belong to a study of immune heterogeneity within non-small cell lung tumors. The starting template was genomic DNA from bulk tumor, roughly 610 ng per sample. Several biopsies were collected from each primary tumor during surgery. They were spaced as far apart as possible within the tumor mass. Enrolled patients presented with newly diagnosed, previously untreated non-small cell lung cancer and underwent curative surgery.

The chain uses TRBV2 and TRBJ1-5; D is possibly TRBD1 (5 bases). The sequenced sample consisted of lung tumor tissue. The origin of this receptor is a middle-aged man with non-small cell lung cancer. CDR3: CASSEGGRVQPQHF. The CDR3 DNA sequence: TGTGCCAGCAGTGAAGGCGGCAGGGTCCAGCCCCAGCATTTT.